Ten or more counts support the clone carrying this T cell receptor beta chain. Its specificity is not known. The data derive from a study of T cells in Graves' hyperthyroidism and ophthalmopathy. Hyperthyroidism had been newly diagnosed in patients aged 18 to 65, and its duration was under 2 months. Trimming left V 5 bases short and J 2 bases short, with 16 bases between. Germline assignment: CDR1 SGHVS and CDR2 FQNEAQ. The CDR3 totals 16 residues. TCR beta CDR3 region amplification was performed from RNA transcripts. HTBI primers were employed in a first-round RT-PCR of the TCR CDR3. TCRdb re-derived calls from the multiplex PCR reads in MiXCR, one entry per CDR3 protein. This table has 250,000 to 300,000 distinct CDR3 sequences, 14% to 15% appearing once. Study results and limitations: Most thyroid clonotypes that were expanded above 0.001 also turned up in blood. Ophthalmopathy was model-predicted a median about 6 months pre-onset.

Sequences were obtained from blood. This chain joins TRBV7-8 and TRBJ2-1, with a possible D match to TRBD2 (6 bases). The receptor's source is a woman in her thirties or forties with Graves' hyperthyroidism that later progressed to Graves' ophthalmopathy. In DNA form, the CDR3 reads TGTGCCAGCAGCGATGTTAGCGGCACCGCCTACAATGAGCAGTTCTTC. It translates to CASSDVSGTAYNEQFF.